The 28 T cell receptor beta chains given below trace back to one sample, sequenced in a study of blood T cell repertoires in COVID-19. The data were produced by immunoSEQ multiplex PCR, yet TCRdb's version contains in-frame clones alone and is incomplete. Among a few hundred thousand clones listed, 82% were seen once. What was sequenced was PBMCs or T cells enriched from blood (not recorded which). These receptors all come from a woman aged 60 to 75 who had recovered from COVID-19.

The rearrangement joins TRBV5-5 to TRBJ1-1; TRBD1 agrees at 7 bases. The germline V gene encodes CDR1 SGHKS and CDR2 YYEKEE (reference sequence). The CDR3 extends over 15 amino acids. With V trimmed by 4 bases and J by 0 bases, 6 bases remained unmatched. CDR3 sequence reads: CASSRRDSLNTEAFF. The CDR3 DNA follows: TGTGCCAGCAGCCGTCGGGACAGCCTGAACACTGAAGCTTTCTTT.

CDR3 sequence reads: CASSQGAGGSGANVLTF. The CDR3 DNA reads as TGCGCCAGCAGCCAGGGGGCCGGGGGATCTGGGGCCAACGTCCTGACTTTC. The chain combines TRBV5-1 with TRBJ2-6; 8 bases are shared with TRBD1. With 4 bases clipped from V and 1 base from J, the junction kept 7 bases outside the gene matches. In germline, CDR1 is SGHRS, CDR2 YFSETQ. This CDR3 spans 17 amino acids.

A few counts support this clone. V usage is TRBV7-9 and J usage is TRBJ2-7, with 9 bases that match TRBD1. The CDR3 has 15 amino acids. V shed 1 base and J 6 bases; nucleotides not matched to a gene: 7. CDR1 SEHNR and CDR2 FQNEAQ come from the germline V gene (reference sequence). Written as DNA, the CDR3 is TGTGCCAGCAGCTTAGGTTCAGGGACAGGGAGCGAGCAGTACTTC. Translation gives CASSLGSGTGSEQYF. The full variable domain, with the rest looked up from reference TRBV7-9 and TRBJ2-7, is DTGVSQNPRHKITKRGQNVTFRCDPISEHNRLYWYRQTLGQGPEFLTYFQNEAQLEKSRLLSDRFSAERPKGSFSTLEIQRTEQGDSAMYLCASSLGSGTGSEQYFGPGTRLTVT.

The chain joins TRBV19 to TRBJ1-5, with a tentative D call TRBD1 (5 bases). The CDR3 has 16 amino acids. V was shortened by 4 bases and J by 2 bases, with 15 bases between the two germline ends. The germline V gene encodes CDR1 LNHDA and CDR2 SQIVND (reference sequence). The CDR3 protein is CASSTLTAKGNQPQHF. The CDR3 bases are TGTGCCAGTAGTACTCTGACAGCGAAGGGCAATCAGCCCCAGCATTTT. The full variable domain, completed using reference TRBV19 and TRBJ1-5, is DGGITQSPKYLFRKEGQNVTLSCEQNLNHDAMYWYRQDPGQGLRLIYYSQIVNDFQKGDIAEGYSVSREKKESFPLTVTSAQKNPTAFYLCASSTLTAKGNQPQHFGDGTRLSIL.

V is TRBV14 and J is TRBJ2-3; D gene unclear. CDR1 and CDR2 (germline): SGHDN, FVKESK. This CDR3 comprises 14 residues. V was trimmed by 1 base and J by 8 bases, leaving 13 bases between them. Written as DNA, the CDR3 is TGTGCCAGCAGCCAAGTTGGAGCGTTTGGTACGCAGTATTTT. Translation: CASSQVGAFGTQYF.

The chain combines TRBV24-1 with TRBJ2-5, with 14 bases fitting TRBD2. J gave up 5 bases and V 3 bases, and 4 bases lay outside the gene matches. Germline values: CDR1 KGHDR, CDR2 SFDVKD. The CDR3 loop spans 16 amino acids. Written as DNA, the CDR3 is TGTGCCACCAGTGATCAGGGACTAGCGGGAGTTGAGACCCAGTACTTC. It is translated as CATSDQGLAGVETQYF.

The table lists this clone with a few counts. V gene TRBV19 combines with J gene TRBJ1-1, with D tentatively TRBD1 (6 bases). V was pared by 6 bases and J by 0 bases, with 17 bases between. Germline CDR1 reads LNHDA; CDR2 reads SQIVND (reference sequence). The CDR3 spans 16 residues. The CDR3 reads CASRSETGPLNTEAFF. The DNA for the CDR3 is TGTGCCAGTAGGAGTGAAACAGGGCCTTTGAACACTGAAGCTTTCTTT. The full variable domain, its missing parts supplied by reference TRBV19 and TRBJ1-1, is DGGITQSPKYLFRKEGQNVTLSCEQNLNHDAMYWYRQDPGQGLRLIYYSQIVNDFQKGDIAEGYSVSREKKESFPLTVTSAQKNPTAFYLCASRSETGPLNTEAFFGQGTRLTVV.

This rearrangement joins TRBV14 to TRBJ2-7; 8 bases fit TRBD1. The CDR3 is 12 residues long. V lost 4 bases to trimming and J lost 6 bases; unmatched junction nucleotides: 2. Looked up from germline, CDR1 is SGHDN and CDR2 is FVKESK. The CDR3 here is CASSLTGVEQYF. The DNA for the CDR3 is TGTGCCAGCAGCCTGACAGGGGTCGAGCAGTACTTC.

V usage is TRBV9 and J usage is TRBJ2-2; TRBD1 agrees at 12 bases. CDR3 length equals 17 residues. From germline, CDR1 is SGDLS and CDR2 YYNGEE. The V gene end was trimmed by 2 bases and the J gene end by 4 bases; junction bases not matched to a gene: 6. The CDR3 sequence: CASSVLGTGGGTGELFF. Here the CDR3 DNA reads TGTGCCAGCAGCGTCTTGGGGACAGGGGGCGGCACCGGGGAGCTGTTTTTT. Supplemented by reference TRBV9 and TRBJ2-2, the full variable domain reads DSGVTQTPKHLITATGQRVTLRCSPRSGDLSVYWYQQSLDQGLQFLIQYYNGEERAKGNILERFSAQQFPDLHSELNLSSLELGDSALYFCASSVLGTGGGTGELFFGEGSRLTVL.

The chain carries TRBV5-5 and TRBJ2-2; weak D call: TRBD2 (5 bases). V was trimmed by 2 bases and J by 3 bases, leaving 11 bases between them. CDR3 size: 15 residues. Germline CDR1 SGHKS, CDR2 YYEKEE (reference sequence). CDR3 nucleotide sequence: TGTGCCAGCAGCTTTGGCAGGACTGACACCGGGGAGCTGTTTTTT. It codes for CASSFGRTDTGELFF.

This rearrangement joins TRBV7-3 to TRBJ1-1, with D unresolved. Germline V CDR1 and CDR2: SGHTA, FQGTGA. V dropped 5 bases and J dropped 0 bases, with 7 bases sitting between them. This CDR3 contains 13 residues. The CDR3 bases are TGTGCCAGCAGCCCGGGGATGAACACTGAAGCTTTCTTT. Protein: CASSPGMNTEAFF.

This chain joins TRBV6-4 and TRBJ2-1; 9 bases are a match to TRBD2. The CDR3 is 15 amino acids. V lost 3 bases to trimming and J lost 9 bases; unmatched junction nucleotides: 9. Per germline, CDR1 MRHNA and CDR2 SNTAGT. CDR3 region: CASSELGGRGGEQFF. CDR3 nucleotides: TGTGCCAGCAGTGAGCTGGGCGGGAGGGGAGGTGAGCAGTTCTTC.

This sequence joins TRBV6-4 and TRBJ2-1; tentative D call: TRBD2 (6 bases). Germline V lookup: CDR1 MRHNA, CDR2 SNTAGT. V lost 3 bases and J lost 3, with 9 bases in between. This CDR3 contains 14 residues. The chain's CDR3 is CASSEASDYNEQFF. The DNA for the CDR3 is TGTGCCAGCAGTGAAGCTAGCGACTACAATGAGCAGTTCTTC.

This clone was observed once. The chain employs TRBV4-1 and TRBJ2-1; the D gene is possibly TRBD1 (7 bases). This CDR3 comprises 18 residues. Trimming removed 0 bases at V and 1 base at J, with 16 bases between. In germline, CDR1 is MGHRA, CDR2 YSYEKL. CDR3 amino acids: CASSQDGGGGYSYNEQFF. In DNA form, the CDR3 reads TGCGCCAGCAGCCAAGATGGAGGAGGGGGCTATTCCTACAATGAGCAGTTCTTC.

V usage is TRBV10-3 and J usage is TRBJ1-2; possibly TRBD1 for D (5 bases). The V end lost 0 bases, the J end lost 2 bases, and 13 bases lay between the germline ends. This CDR3 region has 16 residues. The germline CDR1 and CDR2 sequences are ENHRY and SYGVKD. DNA of the CDR3: TGTGCCATCAGTGAGTCGGGCTCGAAGGGGAACTATGGCTACACCTTC. It translates to CAISESGSKGNYGYTF.

The J gene is TRBJ2-7, the V gene TRBV5-4; 10 bases line up with TRBD1. Germline V gives CDR1 SGHNT, CDR2 YYREEE (reference sequence). J lost 6 bases, V lost 4 bases, and 7 bases had no gene match. This CDR3 has 14 amino acids. CDR3 nucleotide sequence: TGTGCCAGCAGCCAGGGACAGGGGAGAGGCGAGCAGTACTTC. Translation: CASSQGQGRGEQYF.

The rearrangement joins TRBV5-6 to TRBJ2-4; TRBD2 might be the D (6 bases). The length of the CDR3 is 15 residues. Germline values: CDR1 SGHDT, CDR2 YYEEEE. V lost 2 bases, J lost 3 bases, and 12 bases lay in between. DNA of the CDR3: TGTGCCAGCAGCTTAGCGGGTCCGGGCAAAAACATTCAGTACTTC. Translated: CASSLAGPGKNIQYF.

This chain connects TRBV7-8 to TRBJ2-5; a possible D gene is TRBD1 (5 bases). Trimming cost V 1 base and J 4 bases, with 10 bases left between them. Looked up from germline, CDR1 is SGHVS and CDR2 is FQNEAQ. The CDR3 has 14 amino acids. CDR3 amino acids: CASSLVSRVETQYF. As DNA, the CDR3 is TGTGCCAGCAGCTTAGTCTCCAGGGTAGAGACCCAGTACTTC.

This clone has just one count. The chain joins TRBV30 to TRBJ1-1, with D tentatively TRBD1 (5 bases). Looked up from germline, CDR1 is GTSNPN and CDR2 is SVGIG (reference sequence). This CDR3 is 12 amino acids long. Trimming stripped 3 bases from V and 5 bases from J, with 10 bases between. The DNA of the CDR3 is TGTGCCTGGAGCGCCACAGGTACTGAAGCTTTCTTT. It translates to CAWSATGTEAFF.

The CDR3 reads CASSLESGQSYEQYF. CDR3 coding DNA: TGCGCCAGCAGCTTGGAGTCAGGGCAGTCCTACGAGCAGTACTTC. The chain employs TRBV5-1 and TRBJ2-7, with D possibly being TRBD1 (5 bases). V was pared by 0 bases and J by 1 base, with 11 bases between. In germline, CDR1 is SGHRS, CDR2 YFSETQ. This CDR3 is built from 15 residues.

The chain recombines TRBV6-6 with TRBJ1-2, with D possibly being TRBD1 (6 bases). Germline V gives CDR1 MNHNY, CDR2 SVGAGI (reference sequence). The CDR3 is made up of 14 amino acids. Trimming pared 4 bases from V and 3 bases from J, leaving 12 bases between. CDR3 residues: CASSLQGWDYGYTF. Here the CDR3 DNA reads TGTGCCAGCAGTTTACAGGGTTGGGACTATGGCTACACCTTC.

CDR3 sequence reads: CASSWGQALYEQYF. CDR3 DNA sequence: TGTGCCAGCAGCTGGGGACAGGCCCTCTACGAGCAGTACTTC. The gene calls are TRBV5-6 and TRBJ2-7, with 8 bases fitting TRBD1. Germline V gene data show CDR1 as SGHDT and CDR2 as YYEEEE. The CDR3 length is 14 residues. V was clipped by 3 bases and J by 3 bases; unmatched bases: 5. Full variable domain (outside the CDR3, taken from reference TRBV5-6 and TRBJ2-7): DAGVTQSPTHLIKTRGQQVTLRCSPKSGHDTVSWYQQALGQGPQFIFQYYEEEERQRGNFPDRFSGHQFPNYSSELNVNALLLGDSALYLCASSWGQALYEQYFGPGTRLTVT.

The chain employs TRBV5-4 and TRBJ2-7, with a tentative D call TRBD1 (6 bases). Germline CDR1 is SGHNT and CDR2 is YYREEE (reference sequence). V lost 4 bases, J lost 4 bases, and 24 bases lay in between. There are 17 residues in the CDR3. CDR3 amino acids: CASSNPLGQPLTYEQYF. The CDR3 DNA reads as TGTGCCAGCAGCAACCCTTTAGGACAGCCGCTAACTTACGAGCAGTACTTC.

The genes are TRBV10-2 and TRBJ1-5; D remains unclear. The CDR3 runs to 12 residues. The germline gives CDR1 WSHSY, CDR2 SAAADI. The V gene lost 2 bases and the J gene lost 4 bases, with 3 bases spanning the gap. The CDR3 region has the DNA TGCGCCAGCAGTGAGCCTAATCAGCCCCAGCATTTT. This sequence encodes CASSEPNQPQHF.

The V call is TRBV7-6, the J call TRBJ2-1; 15 nucleotides line up with TRBD2. V gave up 6 bases and J gave up 1 base; unmatched junction bases: 4. The length of the CDR3 is 17 residues. Per germline, CDR1 SGHVS and CDR2 FNYEAQ. The CDR3: CASSGLAGGFSYNEQFF. CDR3 nucleotide sequence: TGTGCCAGCAGTGGACTAGCGGGAGGGTTTTCCTACAATGAGCAGTTCTTC. Full variable domain (missing parts from reference TRBV7-6 and TRBJ2-1): GAGVSQSPRYKVTKRGQDVALRCDPISGHVSLYWYRQALGQGPEFLTYFNYEAQQDKSGLPNDRFSAERPEGSISTLTIQRTEQRDSAMYRCASSGLAGGFSYNEQFFGPGTRLTVL.

The V and J genes are TRBV23-1 and TRBJ1-1, with a possible D match to TRBD1 (6 bases). TRBV23-1 is recorded as an ORF, its role being uncertain. The ends were cut back, 0 bases at V and 1 base at J, with 24 bases in the middle. This CDR3 comprises 20 residues. CDR3 loop: CASSQSKSWGTTRRNTEAFF. The CDR3 DNA is TGCGCCAGCAGTCAATCGAAATCGTGGGGGACAACTCGGAGGAACACTGAAGCTTTCTTT.

V and J are TRBV13 and TRBJ2-5, with 7 positions matching TRBD1. CDR3 size: 16 residues. Germline V lookup: CDR1 PRHDT, CDR2 FYEKMQ (reference sequence). The J segment lost 4 bases and the V segment lost 5 bases, leaving 13 bases of the junction unmatched. CDR3 sequence: CASSLEGASAVETQYF. Here the CDR3 DNA reads TGTGCCAGCAGCCTAGAGGGGGCTTCCGCGGTAGAGACCCAGTACTTC.

The chain couples TRBV6-5 to TRBJ1-6; 8 bases are shared with TRBD1. Germline-derived CDR1 and CDR2 are MNHEY and SVGAGI. The J segment lost 7 bases and the V segment lost 6 bases, leaving 5 bases of the junction unmatched. CDR3 length equals 14 residues. The CDR3 here is CASRQQGGNSPLHF. In DNA form, the CDR3 reads TGTGCCAGCAGGCAACAGGGGGGAAATTCACCCCTCCACTTT.